Described below is a single T cell receptor (beta chain) sequence and its context. The CDR3 extends over 15 amino acids. V was pared by 3 bases and J by 0 bases, with 9 bases between. Per the germline V gene, CDR1 is KGHSH and CDR2 is LQKENI. The sample is drawn from a study of control samples from healthy donors and cancer patients. TCRdb's table, derived via immunoSEQ multiplex PCR, lists solely in-frame clones and lacks some. The sample has tens of thousands of clones; around 90% are singletons. The TCR comes from a woman aged 60 to 75 in good health. The rearrangement uses TRBV18 and TRBJ2-1; D may be TRBD1 (6 bases). Material for sequencing was blood. The CDR3 coding sequence is TGTGCCAGCTCACCGTCACAGGGCTCCTACAATGAGCAGTTCTTC. This sequence encodes CASSPSQGSYNEQFF.